This T cell receptor (beta chain) was documented in a study of neurological immune-mediated disorders. General observations from the study: Whereas HTLV-1-associated myelopathy showed the most TCR clonal expansion, multiple sclerosis showed the least, with levels below those of healthy controls.

A remark on this clonotype: Its specificity is unknown. This clone may be a read error of a much larger clone one base away.

5'RACE generated cDNA with 10-nucleotide random UMIs. From 15-18 subjects, over 180 million TCR-beta sequences were obtained in each sequencing run. MiXCR was run by TCRdb on the 5' RACE reads, yielding one entry per CDR3 protein. The repertoire holds more than 95,000 distinct CDR3 sequences, with less than 14% as singletons. Noted time point: longitudinal time-point 3. 2 million PBMCs stored at -80 C were the source of the unsorted libraries. Per the germline V gene, CDR1 is DFQATT and CDR2 is SNEGSKA (reference sequence). This CDR3 has 16 amino acids. V gene TRBV20-1 combines with J gene TRBJ1-5; D remains unclear. The sequencing sample was made of PBMCs. This receptor was identified in a female donor with HTLV-1-associated myelopathy (HAM/TSP). CDR3 loop: CSAQQTGPRWAQPQNF. DNA for the CDR3: TGCAGTGCCCAACAGACCGGGCCGAGGTGGGCTCAGCCCCAGAATTTT.